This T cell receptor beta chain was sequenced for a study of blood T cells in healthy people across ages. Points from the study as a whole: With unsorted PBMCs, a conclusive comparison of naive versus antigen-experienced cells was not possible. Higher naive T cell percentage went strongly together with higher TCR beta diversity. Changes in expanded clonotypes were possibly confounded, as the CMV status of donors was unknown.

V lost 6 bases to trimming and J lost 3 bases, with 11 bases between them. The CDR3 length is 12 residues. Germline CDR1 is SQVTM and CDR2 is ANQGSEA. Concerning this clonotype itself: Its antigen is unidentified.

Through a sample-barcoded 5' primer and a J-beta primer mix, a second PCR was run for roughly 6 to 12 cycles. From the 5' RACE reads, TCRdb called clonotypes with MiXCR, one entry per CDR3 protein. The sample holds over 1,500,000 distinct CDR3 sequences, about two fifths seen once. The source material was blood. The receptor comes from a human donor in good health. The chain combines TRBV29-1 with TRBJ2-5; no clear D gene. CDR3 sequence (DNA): TGCAGCGTAGGGTGGAACAAAGAGACCCAGTACTTC. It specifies CSVGWNKETQYF. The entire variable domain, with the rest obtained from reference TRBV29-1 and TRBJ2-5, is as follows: SAVISQKPSRDICQRGTSLTIQCQVDSQVTMMFWYRQQPGQSLTLIATANQGSEATYESGFVIDKFPISRPNLTFSTLTVSNMSPEDSSIYLCSVGWNKETQYFGPGTRLLVL.